This entry describes one TCR beta chain. Its antigen is still unknown. TCRdb re-called the 5' RACE reads and shows each CDR3 protein once, DNA omitted. The specimen's table records hundreds of thousands of distinct CDR3 sequences. This entry comes from a study of T cells expressing NK-cell markers. Overall study findings and caveats: Specificity for HCMV among expanded NKG2C+ T cell clones was not established.

The sample comprised blood T cells: a sorted CD56 or NKG2C T cell subset, CD4+ or CD8+ T cells, or bulk PBMC T cells (not recorded which). This receptor was identified in a woman aged 18-70 years in good health.

CDR3 loop: CATGRTGNEKLFF. V gene TRBV15 combines with J gene TRBJ1-4; the TRBD1 assignment by TCRdb is unverifiable without DNA. Germline V gene lookup returns CDR1 LNHNV and CDR2 YYDKDF (reference sequence). The CDR3 contains 13 residues. Filled out from reference TRBV15 and TRBJ1-4, the complete variable domain reads DAMVIQNPRYQVTQFGKPVTLSCSQTLNHNVMYWYQQKSSQAPKLLFHYYDKDFNNEADTPDNFQSRRPNTSFCFLDIRSPGLGDTAMYLCATGRTGNEKLFFGSGTQLSVL.